This T cell receptor (beta chain) was found in a study of blood T cell repertoires in COVID-19. Whole-study context: From the United States, Italy and Spain came samples of acute and convalescent COVID-19. Nucleic acid was either cDNA or gDNA, and it came from T cells, B-cell-depleted T cells, or PBMCs.

Authors' data handling: Cell counts per sample came from amplifying reference gene primers. This table comes from immunoSEQ multiplex PCR, and its TCRdb copy is limited to in-frame clones, with some not included. V and J calls plus clone size are reproduced from that table; the DNA served to infer D and trimming. The table shows 150,000 to 200,000 clones, with 80% to 90% occurring only once. This CDR3 spans 12 amino acids. Germline CDR1 is SNHLY and CDR2 is FYNNEI. V was pared by 6 bases and J by 5 bases, with 3 bases of the junction left unmatched. V is TRBV2 and J is TRBJ1-1, with 7 bases aligning to TRBD1. This TCR came from a man aged 60 to 69 with acute or convalescent COVID-19. The specimen was peripheral blood. CDR3 in DNA: TGTGCCAGCAGCCAGGGGGGAACTGAAGCTTTCTTT. It yields the protein CASSQGGTEAFF.